The text below deals with one T cell receptor beta chain. What it binds is unknown. This record comes from a study of CD8+ T cells in alopecia areata. Study-wide points: There were also resident alphabeta T cells of normal skin sequenced in scalp samples. In lesional scalp, particularly from alopecia totalis/universalis, clonality was higher than in normal scalp.

cDNA prepared by RNA extraction and subsequent reverse transcription served as the template for sequencing. Only in-frame clones appear in the TCRdb table, and some are missing; sequencing was by immunoSEQ multiplex PCR. The sample records about 99,000 clones, roughly 53% being singletons. Separation by sorting yielded CD4+ and CD8+ T cells from PBMCs. With 3 bases clipped from V and 1 base from J, the junction kept 3 bases outside the gene matches. There are 15 residues in the CDR3. The germline gives CDR1 KGHSH, CDR2 LQKENI. This chain uses TRBV18 with TRBJ2-3; 8 bases are shared with TRBD2. Sequenced sample: CD4+ T cells sorted from blood. The sequence came from a human donor in good health. In nucleotides, the CDR3 is TGTGCCAGCTCACCTCCGGGACTAGGCACAGATACGCAGTATTTT. Its protein product is CASSPPGLGTDTQYF.